This T cell receptor beta chain emerged from a study of blood T cell repertoires in COVID-19. Study-level information: Nucleic acid was either cDNA or gDNA, and it came from T cells, B-cell-depleted T cells, or PBMCs.

The authors' processing: Estimation of nucleated cell counts was performed using reference gene primer amplification. TCRdb's table, derived via immunoSEQ multiplex PCR, lists solely in-frame clones and lacks some. Clonal size and the V and J genes are those of that table, whereas D and trimming came from the DNA. The sample yields over 100,000 clones, over 65% seen once. From germline, CDR1 is SGDLS and CDR2 YYNGEE. Between the trimmed V and J ends, which lost 4 bases and 2 bases, there was a span of 19 bases. CDR3 length: 17 residues. The receptor was derived from a woman aged 55-69 years with acute or convalescent COVID-19. The rearrangement joins TRBV9 to TRBJ1-3, with a weak D call TRBD1 (6 bases). Input material: peripheral blood. CDR3 bases: TGTGCCAGCAGCCCTAGCTTACAGGGTGTAACTGGAAACACCATATATTTT. Protein: CASSPSLQGVTGNTIYF.